This TCR beta chain was sequenced in a study of beta chain features in type 1 diabetes. At the level of the study: Patients looked much like healthy donors when it came to age, gender and cell yields. Study results and caveats: Moderately but significantly shorter TCRB CDR3s were found in Type 1 diabetes patients in all four CD4+ subsets. A pattern of fewer insertions and more deletions at VDJ junctions was seen in type 1 diabetes patients.

Expressed TCRB transcripts were sequenced, since all the RNA that had been isolated was reverse transcribed. Sequencing was performed with immunoSEQ multiplex PCR; in TCRdb, only in-frame clones are kept and a portion is missing. In the table there are 640,000 or so clones, roughly an eighth of which are singletons. This clone showed up just a few times. Antigen: not known. Deletions cut 6 bases from V and 0 bases from J, with 9 bases between. The germline V gene encodes CDR1 MGHRA and CDR2 YSYEKL. This CDR3 comprises 15 residues. This chain connects TRBV4-1 to TRBJ2-6, with a tentative D call TRBD1 (6 bases). Sequences were obtained from naive CD4+ T cells from blood. This receptor was identified in a man aged 18 to 29 with type 1 diabetes. CDR3 protein: CASRQTGSGANVLTF. The CDR3 nucleotides are TGCGCCAGCAGACAGACAGGCTCTGGGGCCAACGTCCTGACTTTC.